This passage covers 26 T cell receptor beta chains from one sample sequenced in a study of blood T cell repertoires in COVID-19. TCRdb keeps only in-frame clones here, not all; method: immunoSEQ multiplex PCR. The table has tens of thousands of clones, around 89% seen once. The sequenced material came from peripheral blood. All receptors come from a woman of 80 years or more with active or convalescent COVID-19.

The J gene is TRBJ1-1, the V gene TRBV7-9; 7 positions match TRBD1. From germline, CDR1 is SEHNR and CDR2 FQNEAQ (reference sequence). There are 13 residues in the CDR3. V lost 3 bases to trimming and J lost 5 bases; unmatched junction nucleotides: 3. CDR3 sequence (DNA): TGTGCCAGCAGCTTGGAGGGACAGACTGAAGCTTTCTTT. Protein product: CASSLEGQTEAFF. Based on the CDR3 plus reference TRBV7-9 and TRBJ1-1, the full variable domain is DTGVSQNPRHKITKRGQNVTFRCDPISEHNRLYWYRQTLGQGPEFLTYFQNEAQLEKSRLLSDRFSAERPKGSFSTLEIQRTEQGDSAMYLCASSLEGQTEAFFGQGTRLTVV.

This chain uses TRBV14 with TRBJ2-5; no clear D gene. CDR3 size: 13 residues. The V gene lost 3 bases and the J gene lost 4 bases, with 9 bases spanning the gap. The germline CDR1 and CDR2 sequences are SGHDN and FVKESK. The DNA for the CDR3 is TGTGCCAGCAGCCACTTTCGAGGAGAGACCCAGTACTTC. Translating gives CASSHFRGETQYF.

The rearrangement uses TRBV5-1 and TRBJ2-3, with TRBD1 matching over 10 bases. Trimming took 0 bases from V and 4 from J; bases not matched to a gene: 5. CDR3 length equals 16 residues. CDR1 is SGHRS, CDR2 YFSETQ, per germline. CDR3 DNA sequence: TGCGCCAGCAGCTTGGTAGGGACAGGGGTCCCAGATACGCAGTATTTT. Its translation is CASSLVGTGVPDTQYF.

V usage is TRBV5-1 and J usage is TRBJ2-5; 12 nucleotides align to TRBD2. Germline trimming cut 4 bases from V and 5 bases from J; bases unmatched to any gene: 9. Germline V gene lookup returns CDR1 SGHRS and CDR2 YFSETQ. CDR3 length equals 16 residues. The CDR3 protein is CASSGTSGRMRETQYF. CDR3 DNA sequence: TGCGCCAGCAGCGGTACTAGCGGGAGGATGAGGGAGACCCAGTACTTC. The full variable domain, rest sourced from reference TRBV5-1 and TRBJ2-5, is KAGVTQTPRYLIKTRGQQVTLSCSPISGHRSVSWYQQTPGQGLQFLFEYFSETQRNKGNFPGRFSGRQFSNSRSEMNVSTLELGDSALYLCASSGTSGRMRETQYFGPGTRLLVL.

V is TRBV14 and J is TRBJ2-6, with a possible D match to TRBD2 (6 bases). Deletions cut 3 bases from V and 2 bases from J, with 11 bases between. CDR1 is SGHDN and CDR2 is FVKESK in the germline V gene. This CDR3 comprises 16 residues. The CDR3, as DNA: TGTGCCAGCAGCCAGGGTAGGAGGGCTGGGGCCAACGTCCTGACTTTC. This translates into CASSQGRRAGANVLTF. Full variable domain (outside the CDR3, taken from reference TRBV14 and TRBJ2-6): EAGVTQFPSHSVIEKGQTVTLRCDPISGHDNLYWYRRVMGKEIKFLLHFVKESKQDESGMPNNRFLAERTGGTYSTLKVQPAELEDSGVYFCASSQGRRAGANVLTFGAGSRLTVL.

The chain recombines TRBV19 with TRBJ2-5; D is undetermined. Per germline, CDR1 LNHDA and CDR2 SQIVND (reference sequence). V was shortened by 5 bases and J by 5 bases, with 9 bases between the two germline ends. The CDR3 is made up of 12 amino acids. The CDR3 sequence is CASSGGIETQYF. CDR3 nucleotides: TGTGCCAGTAGTGGCGGAATCGAGACCCAGTACTTC.

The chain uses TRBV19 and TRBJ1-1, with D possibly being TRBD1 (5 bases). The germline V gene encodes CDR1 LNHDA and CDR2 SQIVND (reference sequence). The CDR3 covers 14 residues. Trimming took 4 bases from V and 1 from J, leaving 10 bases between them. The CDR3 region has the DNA TGTGCCAGTAGTACAAACCAGGGGAACACTGAAGCTTTCTTT. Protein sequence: CASSTNQGNTEAFF.

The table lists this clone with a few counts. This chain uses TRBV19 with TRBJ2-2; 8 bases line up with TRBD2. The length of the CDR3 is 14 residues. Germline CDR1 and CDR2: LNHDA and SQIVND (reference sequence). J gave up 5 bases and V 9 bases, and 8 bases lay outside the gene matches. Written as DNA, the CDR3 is TGTGCCAGCAAGACTAGCGCCTCAACCGGGGAGCTGTTTTTT. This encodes CASKTSASTGELFF.

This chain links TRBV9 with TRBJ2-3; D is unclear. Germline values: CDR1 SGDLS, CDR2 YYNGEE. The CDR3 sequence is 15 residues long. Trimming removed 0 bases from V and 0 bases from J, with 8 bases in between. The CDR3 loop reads CASSVVASSTDTQYF. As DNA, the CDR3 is TGTGCCAGCAGCGTAGTAGCTTCTAGCACAGATACGCAGTATTTT. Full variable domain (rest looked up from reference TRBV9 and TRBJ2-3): DSGVTQTPKHLITATGQRVTLRCSPRSGDLSVYWYQQSLDQGLQFLIQYYNGEERAKGNILERFSAQQFPDLHSELNLSSLELGDSALYFCASSVVASSTDTQYFGPGTRLTVL.

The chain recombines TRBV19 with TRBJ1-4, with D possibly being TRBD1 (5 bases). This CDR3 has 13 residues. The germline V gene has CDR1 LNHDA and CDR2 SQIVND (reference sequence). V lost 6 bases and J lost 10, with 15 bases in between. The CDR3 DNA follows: TGTGCCAGTAGCCCAGGGTTGGTTGGAAAACTGTTTTTT. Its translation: CASSPGLVGKLFF.

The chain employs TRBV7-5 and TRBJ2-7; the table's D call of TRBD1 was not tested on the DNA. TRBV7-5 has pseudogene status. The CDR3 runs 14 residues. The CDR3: CARSLAGSSYEQYF. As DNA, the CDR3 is TGTGCCAGAAGCTTAGCAGGGTCATCCTACGAGCAGTACTTC.

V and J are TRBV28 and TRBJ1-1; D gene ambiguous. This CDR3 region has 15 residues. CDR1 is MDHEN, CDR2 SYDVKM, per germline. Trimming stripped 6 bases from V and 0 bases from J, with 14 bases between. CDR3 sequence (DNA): TGTGCCAGCAGCTCACCCCCTATCCTGAACACTGAAGCTTTCTTT. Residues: CASSSPPILNTEAFF. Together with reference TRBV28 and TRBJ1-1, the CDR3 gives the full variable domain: DVKVTQSSRYLVKRTGEKVFLECVQDMDHENMFWYRQDPGLGLRLIYFSYDVKMKEKGDIPEGYSVSREKKERFSLILESASTNQTSMYLCASSSPPILNTEAFFGQGTRLTVV.

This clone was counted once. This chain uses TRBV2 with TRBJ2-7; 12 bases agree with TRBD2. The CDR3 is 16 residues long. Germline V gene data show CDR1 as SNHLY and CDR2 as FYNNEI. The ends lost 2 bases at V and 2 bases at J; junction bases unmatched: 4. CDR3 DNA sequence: TGTGCCAGCAGTGAAACCGGGACTAGCGGGCCCTACGAGCAGTACTTC. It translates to CASSETGTSGPYEQYF.

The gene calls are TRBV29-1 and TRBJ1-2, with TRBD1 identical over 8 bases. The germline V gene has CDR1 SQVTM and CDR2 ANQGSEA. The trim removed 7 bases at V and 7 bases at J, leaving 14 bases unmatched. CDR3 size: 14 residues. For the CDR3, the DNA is TGCAGCGCCGCTTCTGACAGGGGCGCGGGTGGCTACACCTTC. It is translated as CSAASDRGAGGYTF.

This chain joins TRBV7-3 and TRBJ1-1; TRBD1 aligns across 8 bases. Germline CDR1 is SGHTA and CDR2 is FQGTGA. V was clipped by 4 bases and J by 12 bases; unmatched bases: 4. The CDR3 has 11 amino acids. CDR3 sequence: CASSSGQGTFF. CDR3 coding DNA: TGTGCCAGCAGCTCTGGACAGGGAACTTTCTTT. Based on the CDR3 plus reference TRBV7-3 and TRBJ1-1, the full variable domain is GAGVSQTPSNKVTEKGKYVELRCDPISGHTALYWYRQSLGQGPEFLIYFQGTGAADDSGLPNDRFFAVRPEGSVSTLKIQRTERGDSAVYLCASSSGQGTFFGQGTRLTVV.

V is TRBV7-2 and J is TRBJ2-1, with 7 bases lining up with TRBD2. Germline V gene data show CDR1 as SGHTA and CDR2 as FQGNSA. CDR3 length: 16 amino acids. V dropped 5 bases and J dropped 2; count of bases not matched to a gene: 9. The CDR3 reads CASSPLVGGTYNEQFF. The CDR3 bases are TGTGCCAGCAGCCCATTGGTGGGAGGGACCTACAATGAGCAGTTCTTC.

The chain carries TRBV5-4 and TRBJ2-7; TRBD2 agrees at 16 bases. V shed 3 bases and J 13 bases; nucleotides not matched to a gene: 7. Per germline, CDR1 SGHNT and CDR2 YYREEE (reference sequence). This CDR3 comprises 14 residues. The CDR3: CASSSPGLAGGFYF. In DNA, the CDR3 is TGTGCCAGCAGCTCCCCGGGACTAGCGGGAGGGTTCTACTTC.

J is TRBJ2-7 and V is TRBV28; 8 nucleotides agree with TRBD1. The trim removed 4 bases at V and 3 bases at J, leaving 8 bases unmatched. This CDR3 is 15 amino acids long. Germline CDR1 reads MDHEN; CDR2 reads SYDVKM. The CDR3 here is CASSSRQGRNYEQYF. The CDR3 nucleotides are TGTGCCAGCAGTTCCAGACAGGGGAGGAACTACGAGCAGTACTTC.

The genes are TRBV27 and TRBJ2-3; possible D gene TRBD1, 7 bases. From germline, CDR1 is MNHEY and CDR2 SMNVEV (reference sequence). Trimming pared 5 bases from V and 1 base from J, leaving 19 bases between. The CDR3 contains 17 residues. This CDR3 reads CASSAGGGLLGTDTQYF. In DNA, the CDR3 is TGTGCCAGCAGTGCTGGAGGGGGCCTCCTGGGCACAGATACGCAGTATTTT.

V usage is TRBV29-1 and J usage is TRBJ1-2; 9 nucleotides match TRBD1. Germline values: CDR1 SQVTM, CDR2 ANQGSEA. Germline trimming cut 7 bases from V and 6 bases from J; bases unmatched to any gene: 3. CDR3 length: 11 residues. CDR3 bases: TGCAGCGGGGGACAGGGCGATGGCTACACCTTC. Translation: CSGGQGDGYTF.

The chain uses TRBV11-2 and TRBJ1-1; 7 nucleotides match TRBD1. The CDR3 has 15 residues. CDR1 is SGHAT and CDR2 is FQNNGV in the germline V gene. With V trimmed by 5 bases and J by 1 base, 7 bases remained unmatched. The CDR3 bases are TGTGCCAGCAGCGCGAGACAGGGTGCGAACACTGAAGCTTTCTTT. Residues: CASSARQGANTEAFF.

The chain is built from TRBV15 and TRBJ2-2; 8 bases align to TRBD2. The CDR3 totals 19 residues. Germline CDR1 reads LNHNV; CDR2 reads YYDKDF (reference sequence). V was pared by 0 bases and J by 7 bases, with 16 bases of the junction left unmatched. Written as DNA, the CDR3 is TGTGCCACCAGCAGAGATCCCAACCCGGGACTAGTTCCGCGCGGGGAGCTGTTTTTT. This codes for CATSRDPNPGLVPRGELFF.

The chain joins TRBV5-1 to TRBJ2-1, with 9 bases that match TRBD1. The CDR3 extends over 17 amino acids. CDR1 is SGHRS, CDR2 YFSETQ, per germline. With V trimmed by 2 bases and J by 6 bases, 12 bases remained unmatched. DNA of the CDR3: TGCGCCAGCAGCTTTTTTTCTGCGGGACAGGGACCCAATGAGCAGTTCTTC. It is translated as CASSFFSAGQGPNEQFF.

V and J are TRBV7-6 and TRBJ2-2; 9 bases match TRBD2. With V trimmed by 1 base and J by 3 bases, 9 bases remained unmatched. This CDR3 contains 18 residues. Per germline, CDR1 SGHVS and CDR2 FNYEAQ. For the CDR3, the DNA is TGTGCCAGCAGCTTAGTTTGGCTAGCGGGGCCGGACACCGGGGAGCTGTTTTTT. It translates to CASSLVWLAGPDTGELFF.

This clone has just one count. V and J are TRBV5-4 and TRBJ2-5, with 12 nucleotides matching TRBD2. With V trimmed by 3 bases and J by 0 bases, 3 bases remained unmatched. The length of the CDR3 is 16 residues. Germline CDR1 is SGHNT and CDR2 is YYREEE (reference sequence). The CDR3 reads CASSYGLAGNQETQYF. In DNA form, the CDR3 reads TGTGCCAGCAGCTATGGACTAGCGGGGAACCAAGAGACCCAGTACTTC.

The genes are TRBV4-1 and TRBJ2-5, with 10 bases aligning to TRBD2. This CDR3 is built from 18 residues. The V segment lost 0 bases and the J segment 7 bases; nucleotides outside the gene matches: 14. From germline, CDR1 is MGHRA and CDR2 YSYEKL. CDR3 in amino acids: CASSQEGGAGGLLGTQYF. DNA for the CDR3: TGCGCCAGCAGCCAAGAGGGGGGAGCGGGAGGGCTCTTGGGGACCCAGTACTTC.